This is a list of T cell receptor beta chains from one sample in a study of lymphopenia after photon versus proton radiotherapy. Here immunoSEQ multiplex PCR was the method, and the copy in TCRdb shows in-frame clones only, minus some. Of some 4,800 clones listed, approximately 90% are singletons. This sample comprised peripheral blood, obtained from a patient treated with photon-based radiotherapy. The source of these receptors is a man aged 30 to 39 with gastric cancer. The CDR3 runs from the conserved cysteine through the conserved F or W. D genes are given only for firm matches. A clone size is listed for some rows: how often the clone was seen (once, few, many), or a class if it is expanded.

cdr3_aa: CASSRARESTEAFF
cdr3_nt: TGTGCCAGTAGTCGTGCCAGGGAGAGCACTGAAGCTTTCTTT
v_call: TRBV19
clone_size: .
j_call: TRBJ1-1
d_call: .

cdr3_aa: CASSTGQGPYNSPLHF
cdr3_nt: TGCGCCAGCAGCACCGGACAGGGACCCTATAATTCACCCCTCCACTTT
v_call: TRBV5-1
clone_size: .
j_call: TRBJ1-6
d_call: TRBD1

cdr3_aa: CASSPRAGGSGANVLTF
cdr3_nt: TGTGCCAGCAGCCCACGAGCGGGAGGGTCTGGGGCCAACGTCCTGACTTTC
v_call: TRBV14
clone_size: .
j_call: TRBJ2-6
d_call: TRBD2

cdr3_aa: CASSPWGQGHSEQYF
cdr3_nt: TGTGCCAGTAGTCCTTGGGGACAGGGGCATAGCGAGCAGTACTTC
v_call: TRBV19
clone_size: .
j_call: TRBJ2-7
d_call: TRBD1

cdr3_aa: CSVESGGQETQYF
cdr3_nt: TGCAGCGTTGAGTCTGGCGGACAAGAGACCCAGTACTTC
v_call: TRBV29-1
clone_size: .
j_call: TRBJ2-5
d_call: .

cdr3_aa: CASSKDSPNYGYTF
cdr3_nt: TGCGCCAGCAGCAAAGACAGCCCTAACTATGGCTACACCTTC
v_call: TRBV5-1
clone_size: .
j_call: TRBJ1-2
d_call: .

cdr3_aa: CASSLSWNEQYF
cdr3_nt: TGTGCCAGCAGTTTATCATGGAACGAGCAGTACTTC
v_call: TRBV28
clone_size: .
j_call: TRBJ2-7
d_call: .

cdr3_aa: CAISGGQGTETQYF
cdr3_nt: TGTGCCATCAGTGGGGGACAGGGCACGGAGACCCAGTACTTC
v_call: TRBV10-3
clone_size: .
j_call: TRBJ2-5
d_call: TRBD1

cdr3_aa: CASSLTGPDTQYF
cdr3_nt: TGTGCCAGCAGCCTGACAGGGCCAGATACGCAGTATTTT
v_call: TRBV7-3
clone_size: .
j_call: TRBJ2-3
d_call: TRBD1

cdr3_aa: CASSPTGGYGYTF
cdr3_nt: TGTGCCAGCAGCCCGACAGGGGGCTATGGCTACACCTTC
v_call: TRBV9
clone_size: once
j_call: TRBJ1-2
d_call: TRBD1

cdr3_aa: CASRETGANTEAFF
cdr3_nt: TGTGCCAGCAGGGAGACAGGGGCGAACACTGAAGCTTTCTTT
v_call: TRBV2
clone_size: few
j_call: TRBJ1-1
d_call: TRBD1

cdr3_aa: CASTEDSFSGANVLTF
cdr3_nt: TGTGCCAGTACTGAGGACAGTTTCTCTGGGGCCAACGTCCTGACTTTC
v_call: TRBV19
clone_size: .
j_call: TRBJ2-6
d_call: .

cdr3_aa: CASSDGDTEAFF
cdr3_nt: TGTGCCAGCAGTGACGGGGACACTGAAGCTTTCTTT
v_call: TRBV6-6
clone_size: once
j_call: TRBJ1-1
d_call: .

cdr3_aa: CASSLDSSGANVLTF
cdr3_nt: TGTGCCAGCAGCTTGGACAGCTCTGGGGCCAACGTCCTGACTTTC
v_call: TRBV7-2
clone_size: .
j_call: TRBJ2-6
d_call: .

cdr3_aa: CASSPGTESYEQYF
cdr3_nt: TGCGCCAGCAGCCCCGGGACCGAGTCCTACGAGCAGTACTTC
v_call: TRBV5-1
clone_size: .
j_call: TRBJ2-7
d_call: .

cdr3_aa: CSVLWVTEAFF
cdr3_nt: TGCAGCGTGTTATGGGTCACTGAAGCTTTCTTT
v_call: TRBV29-1
clone_size: .
j_call: TRBJ1-1
d_call: .